The source of this T cell receptor (beta chain) is a study of blood T cells in healthy people across ages (dated by TCRdb to the mid-2010s). Background for the entire study: In model experiments, template switching captured roughly one uniquely barcoded TCR beta cDNA molecule for every two T cells. The study measured age-related changes in TCR beta repertoire diversity using deep sequencing normalized with unique cDNA molecular identifiers. Four age groups were formed from the donors: young (average approximately 15 years), middle-aged (around 37), aged (around 68) and long-lived (more than 75). To avoid experimental bias, donors of different ages were distributed randomly across sequencing lanes. For two donors (one aged 18 to 30 and one aged 80 or older), the study analyzed two additional independent replicas of 1 million unique cDNA reads from the same blood draw. Overall study results and their limits: Since profiling was done on bulk unsorted PBMCs, naive and antigen-experienced compartments could not be conclusively compared. As age increased, observed TCR beta diversity per million T cells dropped in a roughly linear way, and a significant reduction was already evident by age about 40. Compared with the aged group, the long-lived group had more naive CD4+ T cells, fewer expanded clones and increased TCR diversity, a pattern suggesting age selection. Donor CMV infection status was unknown, potentially confounding age-related changes in expanded clonotypes. Estimates of total diversity from one million sequenced T cells were regarded as lower bounds and underestimates. The percentage of naive T cells measured by flow cytometry correlated strongly with observed TCR beta diversity.

Libraries were constructed by 5' RACE. Sequencing was performed on an Illumina HiSeq 2500. A second PCR of roughly 7 to 11 cycles was performed with a sample-barcoded 5' primer and a J-beta primer mix. A unique molecular identifier was introduced onto each TCR beta cDNA molecule by a template-switch 5' adaptor carrying 12 random nucleotides. Each sample yielded at least 2.5 million CDR3-containing paired-end reads. The Mint cDNA synthesis kit, primed by a TRBC-specific oligonucleotide, was used to synthesize first-strand cDNA from all RNA. Following uracil-DNA glycosylase treatment, all cDNA underwent a first 18-cycle PCR with the universal primers M1SS and BC2_uni_R. In the paper's pipeline: Each sample was normalized by randomly selecting 1 million high-quality reads, each carrying a distinct molecular identifier. Reads with shared molecular identifiers were discarded instead of being binned into consensus sequences. CDR3 identification, clonotype clustering and error correction used MiTCR with a Q25 quality threshold and the strictest error-elimination algorithm. Lower-bound total TCR beta diversity was estimated with a nonparametric unseen species model using Euler transformation. TCRdb handled the public reads itself, with Q25 trimming in fastp and clone calling in MiXCR, and kept productive beta chains. Each CDR3 protein appears once, grouped with its most common genes and DNA. None of the V and J calls come from the authors' own analysis; TCRdb made them. Within this sample are 650,000 to 800,000 distinct CDR3 sequences, with about 42% of them counted one time only. Around 21% of the sample is taken by the ten largest.

Its CDR3 holds 14 amino acids, cysteine through phenylalanine. The entry retains the CDR3 DNA only, 42 bases that are in frame from base 1. The CDR1 and CDR2 encoded by the germline V gene (reference sequence) are DFQATT and SNEGSKA. Remarks on this clonotype: Its antigen is currently not known. No base quality values were provided; no much bigger clone lies one nucleotide off.

The approximately 39 donors, aged about 6 to 100 years, were systemically healthy Caucasian individuals from Russia. Each donor gave about 9.2 milliliters of peripheral blood, drawn into EDTA-treated Vacutainer tubes. Ficoll-Paque density-gradient centrifugation was used to isolate PBMCs, with at least 7 million obtained per sample. Trizol reagent was used to extract total RNA from PBMCs, with at least 5 micrograms per sample. For every donor, flow cytometry on a PBMC aliquot measured the percentage of naive CD45RAhigh/CD27high T cells. The receptor was isolated from a man aged 60 to 69 in good health. The chain is encoded by TRBV20-1 joined to TRBJ2-5, with 8 bases matching TRBD2. With the DNA end fitting TRBJ2-7 better, the J assignment may be wrong. The source material was blood. The sequenced DNA: TGCAGTGCTAGAGAAGCGGGGGCAGGACCCGAGCAGTACTTC. Its protein reads: CSAREAGAGPEQYF.